These 23 T cell receptor beta chains were sequenced from one sample in a study of T cells in Graves' hyperthyroidism and ophthalmopathy. Amplification of TCR beta CDR3 regions was performed using RNA transcripts as template. HTBI primers drove first-round RT-PCR of the TCR CDR3. TCRdb reprocessed the multiplex PCR reads with MiXCR, giving one entry per CDR3 protein. The data show around 520,000 distinct CDR3 sequences, with roughly 25% seen just once and 11% held by the top ten. Specimen: blood. These receptors all come from a woman aged 25 to 39 with Graves' ophthalmopathy.

This clonotype occurred many times. The chain links TRBV14 to TRBJ1-1; D call uncertain. Trimming pared 6 bases from V and 4 bases from J, leaving 9 bases between. Germline V lookup: CDR1 SGHDN, CDR2 FVKESK. CDR3 length: 12 residues. CDR3 nucleotide sequence: TGTGCCAGCAGAACTCTAGGCACTGAAGCTTTCTTT. This codes for CASRTLGTEAFF.

The rearrangement joins TRBV27 to TRBJ2-5; TRBD2 agrees at 7 bases. Germline CDR1 and CDR2: MNHEY and SMNVEV (reference sequence). Trimming cost V 5 bases and J 5 bases; bases outside gene matches: 14. The CDR3 sequence is 16 residues long. The CDR3 nucleotides are TGTGCCAGCAGTCCCGCCGGGACTACCTACCGCGAGACCCAGTACTTC. It translates to CASSPAGTTYRETQYF.

In the case of this clonotype: One base away lies a much larger clone, so this may be a sequencing read error. The J gene is TRBJ1-1, the V gene TRBV18; no definite D call. V gave up 6 bases and J gave up 8 bases, with 13 bases separating them. The CDR3 length is 12 residues. Germline V gene lookup returns CDR1 KGHSH and CDR2 LQKENI. The CDR3: CASSDVTYEAFF. CDR3 in DNA: TGTGCCAGCTCGGATGTAACGTACGAAGCTTTCTTT.

This clonotype came up many times. The V gene is TRBV5-1, the J gene TRBJ1-2; D gene uncertain. V was pared by 3 bases and J by 7 bases, with 22 bases between. This CDR3 is built from 16 residues. Germline values: CDR1 SGHRS, CDR2 YFSETQ. For the CDR3, the DNA is TGCGCCAGCAGCTCGGAGACGGCCAGCCTGTATGCTGGCTACACCTTC. Translated, it gives CASSSETASLYAGYTF.

This chain joins TRBV13 and TRBJ2-7, with D perhaps matching TRBD1 or TRBD2 (6 bases each). The length of the CDR3 is 14 residues. Looked up from germline, CDR1 is PRHDT and CDR2 is FYEKMQ (reference sequence). V shed 4 bases and J shed 3 bases, with 13 bases lying between them. CDR3 residues: CASSSRQDYYEQYF. The CDR3, as DNA: TGTGCCAGCAGCTCAAGACAGGACTACTACGAGCAGTACTTC.

This clonotype appeared many times. V and J are TRBV3-1 and TRBJ2-5, with no clear D. V was pared by 0 bases and J by 5 bases, with 7 bases between. CDR1 LGHDT and CDR2 YNNKEL come from the germline V gene (reference sequence). The CDR3 has 13 amino acids. DNA of the CDR3: TGTGCCAGCAGCCAAGACACATTCGAGACCCAGTACTTC. Amino acid sequence: CASSQDTFETQYF.

This clonotype has ten or more counts. V and J are TRBV20-1 and TRBJ2-5; weak D call: TRBD2 (7 bases). CDR3 size: 15 residues. CDR1 and CDR2 from the germline V gene are DFQATT and SNEGSKA (reference sequence). Trimming took 0 bases from V and 4 from J, leaving 15 bases between them. DNA for the CDR3: TGCAGTGCTAGAGATGTGGGGGGGCTAGGAGAGACCCAGTACTTC. This translates into CSARDVGGLGETQYF.

Many counts were recorded for this clonotype. This sequence joins TRBV28 and TRBJ2-2, with 12 bases that match TRBD2. The CDR3 extends over 17 amino acids. The trim removed 5 bases at V and 4 bases at J, leaving 8 bases unmatched. Germline V gene sequence: CDR1 MDHEN, CDR2 SYDVKM. CDR3 protein: CASSPRLAGGSTGELFF. In DNA, the CDR3 is TGTGCCAGCAGTCCCCGCCTAGCGGGGGGGTCCACCGGGGAGCTGTTTTTT.

V and J are TRBV6-2 or TRBV6-3 and TRBJ2-2; D gene uncertain. With 5 bases removed from V and 1 base from J, the gap between germline ends came to 8 bases. CDR3 length: 14 residues. Germline V gene sequence: CDR1 MNHEY, CDR2 SVGEGT. The CDR3 DNA reads TGTGCCAGCAGTATAACAGAGAACACCGGGGAGCTGTTTTTT. It translates to CASSITENTGELFF.

This clonotype was found many times. This chain uses TRBV7-6 with TRBJ1-1, with D possibly TRBD1 on 5 matching bases. This CDR3 comprises 15 residues. Trimming left V 0 bases short and J 5 bases short, with 13 bases between. From germline, CDR1 is SGHVS and CDR2 FNYEAQ. CDR3 sequence reads: CASSLALGVGTEAFF. The CDR3 bases are TGTGCCAGCAGCTTAGCGCTGGGGGTCGGAACTGAAGCTTTCTTT.

This clonotype occurred many times. This chain joins TRBV25-1 and TRBJ1-3; TRBD1 might be the D (5 bases). V was clipped by 3 bases and J by 3 bases, with 9 bases between them. This CDR3 spans 14 amino acids. CDR1 and CDR2 from the germline V gene are MGHDK and SYGVNS. The CDR3 loop reads CASSELGVGNTIYF. CDR3 sequence (DNA): TGTGCCAGCAGTGAGTTGGGGGTTGGAAACACCATATATTTT.

This clonotype was counted many times. The CDR3 DNA follows: TGTGCCAGCAGCTTAGATAACAATCAGCCCCAGCATTTT. It translates to CASSLDNNQPQHF. The chain has TRBV7-8 and TRBJ1-5; D call uncertain. Looked up from germline, CDR1 is SGHVS and CDR2 is FQNEAQ. The CDR3 sequence is 13 residues long. V lost 1 base and J lost 3, with 4 bases in between.

The chain joins TRBV11-2 to TRBJ1-1; D remains unclear. Germline CDR1 reads SGHAT; CDR2 reads FQNNGV. V was cut by 5 bases and J by 3 bases, with 10 bases left in between. This CDR3 comprises 13 residues. The DNA for the CDR3 is TGTGCCAGCAGCACGGGAGGGTACACTGAAGCTTTCTTT. Amino acid sequence: CASSTGGYTEAFF.

At least ten counts were recorded for this clonotype. V and J are TRBV6-2 or TRBV6-3 and TRBJ1-2, with D hard to call. Trimming cost V 2 bases and J 8 bases, with 12 bases left between them. The CDR3 length is 13 residues. Germline V CDR1 and CDR2: MNHEY, SVGEGT. The DNA of the CDR3 is TGTGCCAGCAGTTACCTGACGGCGGGGGGCTACACCTTC. This sequence encodes CASSYLTAGGYTF.

This rearrangement joins TRBV6-4 to TRBJ2-7; the match to TRBD1 covers 9 bases. Trimming removed 2 bases from V and 2 bases from J; junction bases left unmatched: 13. The CDR3 is 18 residues long. CDR1 is MRHNA, CDR2 SNTAGT, per germline. The CDR3 nucleotides read TGTGCCAGCAGTGACCCGCACCCGGACAGGGGCACCCCCTACGAGCAGTACTTC. It encodes CASSDPHPDRGTPYEQYF.

This clonotype came up many times. The chain links TRBV24-1 to TRBJ2-3; unclear D gene. Trimming removed 3 bases from V and 5 bases from J, with 8 bases in between. The CDR3 runs 13 residues. CDR1 KGHDR and CDR2 SFDVKD come from the germline V gene. CDR3 protein: CATSDPVGDTQYF. The CDR3 region has the DNA TGTGCCACCAGTGATCCCGTCGGAGATACGCAGTATTTT.

The V gene is TRBV12-3 or TRBV12-4, the J gene TRBJ1-1; D not resolved. The V and J ends lost 4 bases and 1 base respectively, with 13 bases between them. CDR3 length: 15 residues. The CDR3 loop reads CASSSHQVRNTEAFF. In DNA form, the CDR3 reads TGTGCCAGCAGTTCACATCAGGTGAGGAACACTGAAGCTTTCTTT.

With respect to this clonotype: Since a much larger clone is just one base distant, this may be a read error. The gene calls are TRBV5-4 and TRBJ1-3, with 7 bases lining up with TRBD1. The length of the CDR3 is 17 residues. CDR1 is SGHNT, CDR2 YYREEE, per germline (reference sequence). The CDR3 region is CASSVAGQRTGKNAIYF. The CDR3 DNA follows: TGTGCCAGCAGCGTGGCCGGCCAGCGGACAGGAAAAAACGCCATATATTTT.

This clonotype was counted between two and nine times. The chain has TRBV11-2 and TRBJ1-1, with D possibly matching TRBD1 (6 bases). The CDR3 covers 16 residues. Germline CDR1 SGHAT, CDR2 FQNNGV. Deletions cut 5 bases from V and 5 bases from J, with 21 bases between. This CDR3 reads CASSASRVTGNTEAFF. Here the CDR3 DNA reads TGTGCCAGCAGCGCGAGTAGGGTTACAGGGAATACTGAAGCTTTCTTT.

This rearrangement joins TRBV6-5 to TRBJ2-7; D may be TRBD1 (5 bases). The CDR3 is 14 amino acids. Germline V gene data show CDR1 as MNHEY and CDR2 as SVGAGI. The V end was cut by 0 bases, the J end by 3 bases, with 9 bases between. CDR3 sequence: CASSYSEDSYEQYF. In DNA, the CDR3 is TGTGCCAGCAGTTACTCGGAAGACAGCTACGAGCAGTACTTC.

V and J are TRBV29-1 and TRBJ2-5; TRBD2 matches 8 bases. The germline V gene has CDR1 SQVTM and CDR2 ANQGSEA. J was trimmed by 7 bases and V by 6 bases; bases with no gene match: 13. There are 14 residues in the CDR3. The CDR3 sequence: CSVAGTRQSGTQYF. Written as DNA, the CDR3 is TGCAGCGTAGCCGGGACTAGGCAGTCGGGGACCCAGTACTTC.

The chain has TRBV19 and TRBJ1-1, with D unresolved. Germline lookup yields CDR1 LNHDA and CDR2 SQIVND (reference sequence). The germline V and J ends were trimmed by 9 bases and 3 bases, with 8 bases remaining between them. The CDR3 length is 11 residues. CDR3 in amino acids: CASKIHTEAFF. In DNA, the CDR3 is TGTGCCAGCAAAATCCACACTGAAGCTTTCTTT.

This clonotype was seen once. The CDR3 sequence is CASSGLAGVAELFF. CDR3 in DNA: TGTGCCAGCAGTGGACTAGCGGGAGTGGCGGAGCTGTTTTTT. This sequence joins TRBV2 and TRBJ2-2; 12 positions agree with TRBD2. The germline gives CDR1 SNHLY, CDR2 FYNNEI. This CDR3 contains 14 residues. V trimming: 4 bases; J trimming: 10 bases; junction bases outside the gene matches: 4.